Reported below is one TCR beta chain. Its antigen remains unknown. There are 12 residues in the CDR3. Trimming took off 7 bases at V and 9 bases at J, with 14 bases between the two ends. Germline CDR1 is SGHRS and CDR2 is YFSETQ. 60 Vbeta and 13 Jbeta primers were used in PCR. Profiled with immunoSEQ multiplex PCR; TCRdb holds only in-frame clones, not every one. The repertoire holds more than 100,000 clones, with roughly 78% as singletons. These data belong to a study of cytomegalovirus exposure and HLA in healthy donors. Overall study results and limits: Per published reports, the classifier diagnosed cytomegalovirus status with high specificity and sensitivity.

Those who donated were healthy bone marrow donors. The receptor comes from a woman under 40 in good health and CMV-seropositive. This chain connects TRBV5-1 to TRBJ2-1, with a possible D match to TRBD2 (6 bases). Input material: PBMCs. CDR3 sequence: CASRREGREQFF. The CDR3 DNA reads TGCGCCAGCCGGAGGGAAGGGCGTGAGCAGTTCTTC.